This TCR beta chain originates from a study of T cells in Graves' hyperthyroidism and ophthalmopathy. Study-wide points: Blood shared most expanded thyroid clonotypes above 0.001.

Amplification of TCR beta CDR3 regions used RNA as the template. The study used the HTBI primer set for a first-round RT-PCR of the TCR CDR3. TCRdb fed the multiplex PCR reads into MiXCR, producing one record per CDR3 protein. The data hold a few hundred thousand distinct CDR3 sequences, with approximately 15% observed a single time. The ends were cut back, 6 bases at V and 2 bases at J, with 11 bases in the middle. Looked up from germline, CDR1 is DFQATT and CDR2 is SNEGSKA (reference sequence). The CDR3 is made up of 14 amino acids. Ten or more counts support this clonotype. Its antigen is not known. Hyperthyroidism in the patients, aged 18 to 65, was newly diagnosed and under 2 months in duration. Diagnoses used clinical symptoms, serum thyroxine and TRAb, thyroid ultrasound and orbital computed tomography. This sample holds PBMCs from 8.5 to 10 ml fresh peripheral blood.

J is TRBJ2-6 and V is TRBV20-1; possibly TRBD1 for D (5 bases). The receptor was isolated from a woman in her late teens or twenties with Graves' hyperthyroidism that later progressed to Graves' ophthalmopathy. Sequencing used blood. CDR3 in DNA: TGCAGTGCCAAAACAGGCGCTGGGGCCAACGTCCTGACTTTC. This codes for CSAKTGAGANVLTF.